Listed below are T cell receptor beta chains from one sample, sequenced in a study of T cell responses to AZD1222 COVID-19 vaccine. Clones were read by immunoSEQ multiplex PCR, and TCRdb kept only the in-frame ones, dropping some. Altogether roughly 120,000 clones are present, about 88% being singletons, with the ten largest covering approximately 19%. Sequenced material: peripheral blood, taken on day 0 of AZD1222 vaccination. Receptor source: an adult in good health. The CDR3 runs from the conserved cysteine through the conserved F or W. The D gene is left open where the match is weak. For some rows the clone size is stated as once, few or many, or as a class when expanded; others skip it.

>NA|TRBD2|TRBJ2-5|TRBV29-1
CSVITLAGVQETQYF
TGCAGCGTTATTACACTAGCGGGCGTCCAAGAGACCCAGTACTTC
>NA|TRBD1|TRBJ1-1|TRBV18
CASSPGQGSWNTEAFF
TGTGCCAGCTCACCTGGACAGGGGTCCTGGAACACTGAAGCTTTCTTT
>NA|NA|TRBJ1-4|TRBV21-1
CASSKEARPHSPEKLFF
TGTGCCAGCAGCAAAGAAGCCCGCCCTCATTCCCCCGAAAAACTGTTTTTT
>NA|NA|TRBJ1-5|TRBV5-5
CASSLGSVPYSNQPQHF
TGTGCCAGCAGCTTGGGATCGGTCCCCTATAGCAATCAGCCCCAGCATTTT
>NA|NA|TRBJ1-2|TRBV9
CASSVGGTDYGYTF
TGTGCCAGCAGCGTAGGGGGTACAGACTATGGCTACACCTTC
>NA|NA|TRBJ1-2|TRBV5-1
CASTLGPGRFYYTF
TGCGCCAGCACCTTGGGTCCGGGACGCTTTTACTACACCTTC
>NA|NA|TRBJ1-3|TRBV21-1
CASSSCRVSLAFGNTIYF
TGTGCCAGCAGCTCTTGCCGGGTCAGTCTCGCATTTGGAAACACCATATATTTT
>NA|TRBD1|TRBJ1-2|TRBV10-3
CAISESVSWSGTGYGYTF
TGTGCCATCAGTGAGTCGGTCTCCTGGTCCGGGACAGGGTATGGCTACACCTTC
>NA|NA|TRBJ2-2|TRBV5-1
CASSSAVGWTGELFF
TGCGCCAGCAGCTCCGCGGTAGGTTGGACCGGGGAGCTGTTTTTT
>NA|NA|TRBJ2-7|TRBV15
CATSRDLLEQYF
TGTGCCACCAGCAGAGATCTTCTCGAGCAGTACTTC
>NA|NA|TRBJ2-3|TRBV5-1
CASSLGGRSSTDTQYF
TGCGCCAGCAGCTTGGGAGGGAGGTCTAGCACAGATACGCAGTATTTT
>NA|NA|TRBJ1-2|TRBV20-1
CSASLGHQVYGYTF
TGCAGTGCTAGTCTAGGGCACCAAGTCTATGGCTACACCTTC
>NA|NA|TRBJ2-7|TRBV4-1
CASSQGSGFEQYF
TGCGCCAGCAGCCAAGGGTCCGGGTTCGAGCAGTACTTC
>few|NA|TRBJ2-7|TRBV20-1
CSASHHNEQYF
TGCAGTGCTAGTCATCATAACGAGCAGTACTTC
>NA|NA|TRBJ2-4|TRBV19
CASSIGGEAKNIQYF
TGTGCCAGTAGTATAGGGGGCGAAGCCAAAAACATTCAGTACTTC
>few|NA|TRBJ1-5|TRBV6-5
CASSYSPGTNQPQHF
TGTGCCAGCAGTTACTCTCCGGGGACCAATCAGCCCCAGCATTTT
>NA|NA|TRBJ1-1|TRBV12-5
CASGSPRVMNTEAFF
TGTGCTAGTGGGTCTCCCAGGGTCATGAACACTGAAGCTTTCTTT
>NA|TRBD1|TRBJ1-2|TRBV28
CASRTGGVSNYGYTF
TGTGCCAGCCGGACAGGGGGGGTAAGCAACTATGGCTACACCTTC
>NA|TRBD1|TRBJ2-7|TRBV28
CASSTTGGREQYF
TGTGCCAGCAGCACTACAGGGGGGCGCGAGCAGTACTTC
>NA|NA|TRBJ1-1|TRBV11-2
CASSASWNTEAFF
TGTGCCAGCAGCGCCTCTTGGAACACTGAAGCTTTCTTT
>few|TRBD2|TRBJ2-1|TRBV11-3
CASSLAGSSYNEQFF
TGTGCCAGCAGCCTAGCGGGATCCTCCTACAATGAGCAGTTCTTC
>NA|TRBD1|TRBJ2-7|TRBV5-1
CASRRTGASYEQYF
TGCGCCAGCCGCCGGACAGGGGCATCCTACGAGCAGTACTTC
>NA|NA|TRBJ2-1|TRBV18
CASSPRSGESYNEQFF
TGTGCCAGCTCACCACGATCGGGAGAATCCTACAATGAGCAGTTCTTC
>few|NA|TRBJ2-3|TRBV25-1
CASSESRQQDTQYF
TGTGCCAGCAGTGAATCCCGACAGCAGGATACGCAGTATTTT
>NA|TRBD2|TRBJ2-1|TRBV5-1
CASSWTSGYNEQFF
TGCGCCAGCAGTTGGACTAGCGGCTACAATGAGCAGTTCTTC
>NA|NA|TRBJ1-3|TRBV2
CASKVEGAGNTIYF
TGTGCCAGCAAGGTGGAGGGAGCCGGAAACACCATATATTTT
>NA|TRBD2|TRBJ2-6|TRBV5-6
CASSLGLTPRSGANVLTF
TGTGCCAGCAGCCTGGGACTAACGCCCCGTTCTGGGGCCAACGTCCTGACTTTC
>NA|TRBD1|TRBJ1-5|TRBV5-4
CASSLPLDRGWLGNQPQHF
TGTGCCAGCAGCTTGCCCTTAGACAGGGGGTGGTTGGGCAATCAGCCCCAGCATTTT
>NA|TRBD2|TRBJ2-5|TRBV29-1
CSVGLVAGETQYF
TGCAGCGTTGGATTGGTAGCGGGCGAGACCCAGTACTTC
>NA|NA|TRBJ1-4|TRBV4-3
CASSQEFVTNEKLFF
TGCGCCAGCAGCCAAGAATTTGTAACTAATGAAAAACTGTTTTTT
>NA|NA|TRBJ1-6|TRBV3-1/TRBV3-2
CASSQEWVGVRKGSPLHF
TGTGCCAGCAGCCAAGAATGGGTCGGGGTCCGGAAGGGTTCACCCCTCCACTTT
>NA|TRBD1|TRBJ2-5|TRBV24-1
CATSHGQGMWETQYF
TGTGCCACCAGCCATGGACAGGGGATGTGGGAGACCCAGTACTTC
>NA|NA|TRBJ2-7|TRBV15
CATSRARGGGSYEQYF
TGTGCCACCAGCAGAGCCCGAGGGGGGGGCTCCTACGAGCAGTACTTC
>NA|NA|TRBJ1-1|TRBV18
CASSPPDTWTPWVGEAFF
TGTGCCAGCTCACCTCCCGATACCTGGACACCTTGGGTTGGTGAAGCTTTCTTT
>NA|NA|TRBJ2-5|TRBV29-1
CSAGLSETQYF
TGCAGCGCTGGGCTGAGTGAGACCCAGTACTTC
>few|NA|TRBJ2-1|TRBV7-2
CASSLAFRVSNEQFF
TGTGCCAGCAGCTTAGCCTTCAGGGTAAGCAATGAGCAGTTCTTC
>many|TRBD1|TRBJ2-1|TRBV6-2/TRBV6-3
CASSYGDRGPPNEQFF
TGTGCCAGCAGTTACGGAGACAGGGGGCCCCCCAATGAGCAGTTCTTC
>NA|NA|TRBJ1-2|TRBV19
CASSMGGRAGSGYTF
TGTGCCAGTAGTATGGGTGGACGGGCAGGGAGCGGCTACACCTTC
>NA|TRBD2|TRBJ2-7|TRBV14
CASSHGGAGPYEQYF
TGTGCCAGCAGCCATGGAGGAGCGGGGCCCTACGAGCAGTACTTC
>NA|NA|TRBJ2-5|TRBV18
CASSPAFPETQYF
TGTGCCAGCTCACCCGCGTTCCCGGAGACCCAGTACTTC
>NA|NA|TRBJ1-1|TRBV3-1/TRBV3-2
CASSYGQQTKAFF
TGTGCCAGCAGTTACGGACAGCAGACTAAAGCTTTCTTT
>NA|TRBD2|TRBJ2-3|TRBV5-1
CASWGGDTQYF
TGCGCCAGCTGGGGGGGAGATACGCAGTATTTT
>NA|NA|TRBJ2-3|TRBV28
CASSPNRLGSTDTQYF
TGTGCCAGCAGTCCCAACCGACTAGGGAGCACAGATACGCAGTATTTT
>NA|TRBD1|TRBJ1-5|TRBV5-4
CASSFGTGAGRGNQPQHF
TGTGCCAGCAGCTTTGGGACAGGGGCCGGGAGGGGCAATCAGCCCCAGCATTTT
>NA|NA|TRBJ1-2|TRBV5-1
CASSPGQGKLTYYTF
TGCGCCAGCAGCCCTGGGCAGGGGAAACTGACCTACTACACCTTC
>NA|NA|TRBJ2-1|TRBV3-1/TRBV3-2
CASSPRSDEQFF
TGTGCCAGCAGCCCCAGGAGCGATGAGCAGTTCTTC
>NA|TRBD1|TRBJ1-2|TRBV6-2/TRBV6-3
CASSPPDRGPGGYTF
TGTGCCAGCAGTCCGCCTGACAGGGGGCCAGGTGGCTACACCTTC
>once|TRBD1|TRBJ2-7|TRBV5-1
CASSKDRGYNEQYF
TGCGCCAGCAGTAAGGACAGGGGATACAACGAGCAGTACTTC
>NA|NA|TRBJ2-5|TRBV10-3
CAISDTDRETQYF
TGTGCCATCAGTGACACAGACAGAGAGACCCAGTACTTC
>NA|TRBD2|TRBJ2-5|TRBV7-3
CASSPGLAGGQETQYF
TGTGCCAGCAGCCCCGGACTAGCGGGAGGACAAGAGACCCAGTACTTC
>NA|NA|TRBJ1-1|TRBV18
CASSRTLGPLNTEAFF
TGTGCCAGCTCACGTACATTAGGACCGTTGAACACTGAAGCTTTCTTT
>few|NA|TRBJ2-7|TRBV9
CASSETIGGSYEQYF
TGTGCCAGCAGCGAGACCATCGGGGGATCCTACGAGCAGTACTTC
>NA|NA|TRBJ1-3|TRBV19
CASSIRGQRAGNTIYF
TGTGCCAGTAGTATAAGGGGTCAGAGGGCTGGAAACACCATATATTTT
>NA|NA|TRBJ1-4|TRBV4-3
CASSQEGSRRGFEKLFF
TGCGCCAGCAGCCAAGAGGGGTCCCGCAGGGGTTTTGAAAAACTGTTTTTT
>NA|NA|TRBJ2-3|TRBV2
CASRYREWRDTQYF
TGTGCCAGCAGATACAGGGAGTGGAGAGATACGCAGTATTTT
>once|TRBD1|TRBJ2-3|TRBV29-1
CSAMTGVADTQYF
TGCAGCGCGATGACAGGGGTGGCAGATACGCAGTATTTT
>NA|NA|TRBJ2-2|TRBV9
CASSVASGAGELFF
TGTGCCAGCAGCGTAGCTTCGGGAGCCGGGGAGCTGTTTTTT
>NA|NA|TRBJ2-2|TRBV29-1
CSVEGPRGGLYTGELFF
TGCAGCGTTGAAGGGCCTCGCGGGGGCCTTTACACCGGGGAGCTGTTTTTT
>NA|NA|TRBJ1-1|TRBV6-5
CASNRQALRGTEAFF
TGTGCCAGCAACCGGCAGGCCCTAAGAGGGACTGAAGCTTTCTTT